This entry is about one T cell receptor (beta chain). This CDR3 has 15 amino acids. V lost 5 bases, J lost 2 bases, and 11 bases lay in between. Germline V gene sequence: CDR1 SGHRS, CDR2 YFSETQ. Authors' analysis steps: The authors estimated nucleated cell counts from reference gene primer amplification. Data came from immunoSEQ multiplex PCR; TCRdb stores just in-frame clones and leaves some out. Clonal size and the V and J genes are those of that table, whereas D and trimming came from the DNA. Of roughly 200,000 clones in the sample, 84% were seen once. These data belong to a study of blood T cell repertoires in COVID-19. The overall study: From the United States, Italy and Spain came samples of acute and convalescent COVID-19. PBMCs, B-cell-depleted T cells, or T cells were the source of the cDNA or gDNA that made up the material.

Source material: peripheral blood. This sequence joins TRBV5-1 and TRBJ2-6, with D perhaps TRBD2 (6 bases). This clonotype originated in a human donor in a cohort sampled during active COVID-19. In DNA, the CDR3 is TGCGCCAGCAGAGCAATAGCGGCTGGGGCCAACGTCCTGACTTTC. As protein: CASRAIAAGANVLTF.